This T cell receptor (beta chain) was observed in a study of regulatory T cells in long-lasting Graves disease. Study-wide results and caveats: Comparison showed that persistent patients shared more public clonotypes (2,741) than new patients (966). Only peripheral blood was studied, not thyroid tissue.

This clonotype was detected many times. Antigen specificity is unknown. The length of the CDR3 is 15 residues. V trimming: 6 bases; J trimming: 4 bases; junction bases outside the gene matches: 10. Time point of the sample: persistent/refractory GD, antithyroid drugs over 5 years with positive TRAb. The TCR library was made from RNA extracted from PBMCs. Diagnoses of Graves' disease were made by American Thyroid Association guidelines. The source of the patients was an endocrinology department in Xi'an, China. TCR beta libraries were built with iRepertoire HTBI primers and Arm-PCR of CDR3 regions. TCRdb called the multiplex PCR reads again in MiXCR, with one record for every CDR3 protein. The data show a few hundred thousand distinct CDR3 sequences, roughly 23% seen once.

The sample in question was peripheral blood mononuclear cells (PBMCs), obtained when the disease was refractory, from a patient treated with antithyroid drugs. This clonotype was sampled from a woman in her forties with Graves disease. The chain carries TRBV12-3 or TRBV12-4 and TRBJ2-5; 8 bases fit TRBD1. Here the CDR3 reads CASRGARGLGETQYF. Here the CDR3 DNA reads TGTGCCAGCAGAGGGGCCAGGGGGCTGGGAGAGACCCAGTACTTC.